The clone carrying this TCR beta chain came up a few times. What it recognizes is unknown. The sample originates from a study of vaccination effects on CD4 cells after COVID-19. Study overall: The participants, recipients of two vaccine doses, got either BNT162b2 or mRNA-1273.

Clones were read by immunoSEQ multiplex PCR, and TCRdb kept only the in-frame ones, dropping some. The sample contains around 46,000 clones, roughly two thirds of which appear only once. Pools of viral peptides were used by the ViraFEST assay to expand antigen-specific CD4+ T cells ahead of sequencing. Cultured cells yielded isolated CD4+ T cells after nine to ten days. The person acquired a PCR-confirmed SARS-CoV-2 infection between March and December 2020. For each well, 1.5 million to 2 million PBMC were cultured with about 10 IU/ml IL-2 and around 10 ug/ml peptides. Sequencing was performed on CD4+ T cells from PBMCs cultured with a peptide pool, taken before COVID-19 vaccination. This TCR came from a human donor who had a prior SARS-CoV-2 infection.

The CDR3 loop is CASSILGPYGYTF. The CDR3 DNA reads as TGTGCCAGTAGTATTCTGGGGCCTTATGGCTACACCTTC. This chain uses TRBV19 with TRBJ1-2; possible D gene TRBD1, 5 bases. Trimming pared 3 bases from V and 5 bases from J, leaving 10 bases between. The CDR3 length is 13 residues. Germline V gene lookup returns CDR1 LNHDA and CDR2 SQIVND (reference sequence).